The 25 T cell receptor beta chains reported below all come from one sample, sequenced in a study of Ad26.COV2.S vaccination and SARS-CoV-2 variants. Profiling relied on immunoSEQ multiplex PCR, and the TCRdb table lists in-frame clones only, not all of them. The sample has 450,000 to 550,000 clones, roughly 87% seen once. The sample's treatment: roughly 20 received Ad26.COV2.S at low or high dose, single or two shots; 5 received placebo; per-sample allocation not given. Specimen acquisition occurred on day 63 following the initial vaccine or placebo injection. The source material was peripheral blood, sampled in a trial of Ad26.COV2.S vaccine versus placebo. The receptors stem from a person between 18 and 65 years old who received the Ad26.COV2.S COVID-19 vaccine or a placebo.

J is TRBJ1-4 and V is TRBV4-2, with D maybe TRBD1 (6 bases). V was trimmed by 1 base and J by 2 bases, leaving 14 bases between them. This CDR3 is built from 17 residues. Germline V CDR1 and CDR2: LGHNA, YNFKEQ. The CDR3 nucleotides read TGTGCCAGCAGCCAAGGGTTGGGGGGGCGGACTAATGAAAAACTGTTTTTT. Encoded protein: CASSQGLGGRTNEKLFF.

V gene TRBV6-5 combines with J gene TRBJ2-1; 7 bases align to TRBD1. The CDR3 contains 14 residues. Germline CDR1 is MNHEY and CDR2 is SVGAGI. V dropped 7 bases and J dropped 2; count of bases not matched to a gene: 5. The CDR3 spells CASTRDSPYNEQFF. CDR3 in DNA: TGTGCCAGCACTAGGGACAGTCCCTACAATGAGCAGTTCTTC.

This chain uses TRBV20-1 with TRBJ2-7, with 7 bases aligning to TRBD2. CDR1 DFQATT and CDR2 SNEGSKA come from the germline V gene (reference sequence). V lost 6 bases, J lost 3 bases, and 2 bases stayed unmatched. This CDR3 comprises 11 residues. The CDR3 nucleotides are TGCAGTGCCCCGGGGGGCTACGAGCAGTACTTC. This gives the protein CSAPGGYEQYF.

The chain has TRBV2 and TRBJ1-2; 9 nucleotides align to TRBD1. The V and J ends lost 6 bases and 6 bases, in that order; junction bases with no gene match: 11. The V gene's germline CDR1 is SNHLY and CDR2 FYNNEI. The CDR3 is 15 residues long. In DNA form, the CDR3 reads TGTGCCAGCAGCTTGGGGGACAGGGCAATCCATGGCTACACCTTC. It translates to CASSLGDRAIHGYTF.

This clone was seen only once. The chain employs TRBV30 and TRBJ2-1, with TRBD2 matching 14 bases. The germline CDR1 and CDR2 sequences are GTSNPN and SVGIG (reference sequence). CDR3 length: 17 residues. V lost 2 bases and J lost 9; bases outside the gene matches: 12. The CDR3 here is CAWSFVRTSGRKGEQFF. The CDR3 region has the DNA TGTGCCTGGAGTTTTGTTCGGACTAGCGGGAGGAAGGGTGAGCAGTTCTTC.

The chain carries TRBV4-2 and TRBJ2-1; D uncertain. The CDR3 has 12 amino acids. V lost 3 bases, J lost 7 bases, and 7 bases lay in between. Germline V CDR1 and CDR2: LGHNA, YNFKEQ. In DNA form, the CDR3 reads TGTGCCAGCAGCCACGAGAGAAATGAGCAGTTCTTC. Protein product: CASSHERNEQFF.

The genes are TRBV9 and TRBJ2-5, with 10 nucleotides matching TRBD2. Germline CDR1 SGDLS, CDR2 YYNGEE. V was clipped by 0 bases and J by 1 base; unmatched bases: 3. The CDR3 has 16 residues. CDR3 protein: CASSVGTSGIQETQYF. The CDR3 coding sequence is TGTGCCAGCAGCGTAGGTACTAGCGGGATCCAAGAGACCCAGTACTTC.

In DNA, the CDR3 is TGTGCCAGCAGCGCCCAGGAAAGAACTGAAGCTTTCTTT. Translated: CASSAQERTEAFF. This sequence joins TRBV7-3 and TRBJ1-1; D is uncertain. Germline V gene sequence: CDR1 SGHTA, CDR2 FQGTGA. Trimming took off 5 bases at V and 5 bases at J, with 12 bases between the two ends. CDR3 size: 13 residues.

The V gene is TRBV2, the J gene TRBJ2-7, with TRBD1 matching 9 bases. This CDR3 spans 19 amino acids. Trimming removed 4 bases from V and 6 bases from J; junction bases left unmatched: 22. Germline V gives CDR1 SNHLY, CDR2 FYNNEI. CDR3 in DNA: TGTGCCAGCAGTGCCTCCGGGACAGGGTTACTCCTCCGGGTTATCGAGCAGTACTTC. It is translated as CASSASGTGLLLRVIEQYF.

The chain joins TRBV9 to TRBJ2-5; 10 bases align to TRBD2. Germline CDR1 and CDR2: SGDLS and YYNGEE. The CDR3 consists of 16 residues. Trimming at V came to 0 bases and at J to 4 bases, leaving 6 bases not matched to a gene. CDR3 coding DNA: TGTGCCAGCAGCGTAGAAGGAGCGGGGGGGCGAGAGACCCAGTACTTC. It codes for CASSVEGAGGRETQYF.

This chain connects TRBV4-1 to TRBJ2-5, with D perhaps TRBD1 (6 bases). The V end lost 1 base, the J end lost 4 bases, and 19 bases lay between the germline ends. The CDR3 extends over 17 amino acids. In germline, CDR1 is MGHRA, CDR2 YSYEKL. The CDR3 DNA follows: TGCGCCAGCAGCCAAGTATTAGTACAGGGTTCATCAGAGACCCAGTACTTC. This codes for CASSQVLVQGSSETQYF.

The chain recombines TRBV4-1 with TRBJ2-5, with TRBD2 matching 11 bases. CDR3 length equals 19 residues. The germline V gene encodes CDR1 MGHRA and CDR2 YSYEKL. The junction had 11 bases not matched to a gene; V was cut back by 0 bases and J by 2 bases. DNA of the CDR3: TGCGCCAGCAGCCAAGATTTAGGGCTAGCGGGAGGCCTACAAGAGACCCAGTACTTC. Residues: CASSQDLGLAGGLQETQYF.

This clone occurred a few times. The chain combines TRBV18 with TRBJ1-5; D uncertain. The CDR3 contains 15 residues. V was pared by 6 bases and J by 3 bases, with 15 bases between. CDR1 is KGHSH, CDR2 LQKENI, per germline. DNA of the CDR3: TGTGCCAGCTCCACGCTCGCAGGACCCAATCAGCCCCAGCATTTT. Encoded protein: CASSTLAGPNQPQHF. Drawing the rest from reference TRBV18 and TRBJ1-5, the complete variable domain is NAGVMQNPRHLVRRRGQEARLRCSPMKGHSHVYWYRQLPEEGLKFMVYLQKENIIDESGMPKERFSAEFPKEGPSILRIQQVVRGDSAAYFCASSTLAGPNQPQHFGDGTRLSIL.

J is TRBJ2-3 and V is TRBV19; no clear D gene. The CDR3 length is 15 residues. With 0 bases removed from V and 2 bases from J, the gap between germline ends came to 9 bases. The germline V gene encodes CDR1 LNHDA and CDR2 SQIVND (reference sequence). The CDR3 region is CASSIDGRTTDTQYF. CDR3 sequence (DNA): TGTGCCAGTAGTATAGACGGCAGGACCACAGATACGCAGTATTTT.

V and J are TRBV7-3 and TRBJ2-2; no firm D call. V shed 4 bases and J shed 1 base, with 7 bases lying between them. This CDR3 contains 14 residues. CDR1 is SGHTA, CDR2 FQGTGA, per germline. This chain's CDR3 is CASSWAGNTGELFF. In DNA, the CDR3 is TGTGCCAGCAGCTGGGCAGGGAACACCGGGGAGCTGTTTTTT. The variable domain in full, completed from reference TRBV7-3 and TRBJ2-2, reads GAGVSQTPSNKVTEKGKYVELRCDPISGHTALYWYRQSLGQGPEFLIYFQGTGAADDSGLPNDRFFAVRPEGSVSTLKIQRTERGDSAVYLCASSWAGNTGELFFGEGSRLTVL.

CDR3 sequence reads: CASSVSGTDYGYTF. The CDR3 DNA is TGCGCCAGCAGTGTTTCAGGGACTGATTATGGCTACACCTTC. This chain uses TRBV10-2 with TRBJ1-2, with a tentative D call TRBD1 (5 bases). V was trimmed by 4 bases and J by 5 bases, leaving 14 bases between them. Per the germline V gene, CDR1 is WSHSY and CDR2 is SAAADI. The CDR3 covers 14 residues.

The chain combines TRBV19 with TRBJ1-2; the D is unclear. The germline V gene encodes CDR1 LNHDA and CDR2 SQIVND (reference sequence). This CDR3 contains 13 residues. The V end lost 3 bases, the J end lost 4 bases, and 9 bases lay between the germline ends. CDR3 in amino acids: CASSMGYFYGYTF. The CDR3 nucleotides are TGTGCCAGTAGTATGGGGTATTTCTATGGCTACACCTTC.

This clone is a singleton in its sample. V gene TRBV7-3 combines with J gene TRBJ2-7; perhaps TRBD1 as D (5 bases). Trimming took off 5 bases at V and 0 bases at J, with 8 bases between the two ends. The CDR3 has 13 residues. From germline, CDR1 is SGHTA and CDR2 FQGTGA. The CDR3 DNA reads TGTGCCAGCAGCCACCAGGGCTCCTACGAGCAGTACTTC. It encodes CASSHQGSYEQYF.

This clone was picked up a small number of times. The chain recombines TRBV19 with TRBJ2-2, with a possible D match to TRBD1 (5 bases). The CDR3 spans 14 residues. Germline V lookup: CDR1 LNHDA, CDR2 SQIVND (reference sequence). V was pared by 8 bases and J by 7 bases, with 17 bases between. CDR3 loop: CASDDRYKVGELFF. The DNA for the CDR3 is TGTGCCAGTGATGACAGATACAAAGTCGGGGAGCTGTTTTTT.

The chain combines TRBV7-6 with TRBJ2-3, with TRBD1 matching over 9 bases. Losses at the gene ends were 2 bases for V and 1 base for J; bases not matched to a gene: 16. The CDR3 consists of 20 residues. The germline gives CDR1 SGHVS, CDR2 FNYEAQ. In nucleotides, the CDR3 is TGTGCCAGCAGCTTACCGCGTTCTCTCAACCGGGACAGGGGCACAGATACGCAGTATTTT. Translating gives CASSLPRSLNRDRGTDTQYF.

This clone was observed many times. V is TRBV29-1 and J is TRBJ2-3; D call uncertain. Trimming stripped 0 bases from V and 6 bases from J, with 7 bases between. This CDR3 region has 12 residues. The germline V gene encodes CDR1 SQVTM and CDR2 ANQGSEA. The DNA of the CDR3 is TGCAGCGTTGAAGATGTAGGGGATACGCAGTATTTT. Residues: CSVEDVGDTQYF.

This clone showed up just once. This chain links TRBV6-5 with TRBJ1-2; D is uncertain. This CDR3 comprises 13 residues. Per germline, CDR1 MNHEY and CDR2 SVGAGI. The V end lost 3 bases, the J end lost 2 bases, and 7 bases lay between the germline ends. DNA of the CDR3: TGTGCCAGCAGTTATACAGAGAACTATGGCTACACCTTC. Translation gives CASSYTENYGYTF.

The chain joins TRBV11-3 to TRBJ2-1; 12 nucleotides match TRBD2. CDR3 size: 15 residues. V shed 1 base and J 6 bases; nucleotides not matched to a gene: 1. The germline gives CDR1 SGHNT, CDR2 YENEEA. The CDR3 sequence: CASSLGTSGINEQFF. The CDR3, as DNA: TGTGCCAGCAGCTTAGGGACTAGCGGGATCAATGAGCAGTTCTTC. Full variable domain (outside the CDR3, taken from reference TRBV11-3 and TRBJ2-1): EAGVVQSPRYKIIEKKQPVAFWCNPISGHNTLYWYLQNLGQGPELLIRYENEEAVDDSQLPKDRFSAERLKGVDSTLKIQPAELGDSAVYLCASSLGTSGINEQFFGPGTRLTVL.

The chain combines TRBV12-3 or TRBV12-4 with TRBJ1-3; D is ambiguous. Trimming left V 7 bases short and J 2 bases short, with 6 bases between. The CDR3 is made up of 12 amino acids. In nucleotides, the CDR3 is TGTGCCAGCAACTACGCTGGAAACACCATATATTTT. Protein sequence: CASNYAGNTIYF.

The chain carries TRBV18 and TRBJ1-2; TRBD1 matches 7 bases. V shed 3 bases, J shed 2 bases, and the junction held 3 bases outside the gene matches. Germline values: CDR1 KGHSH, CDR2 LQKENI. This CDR3 is 14 amino acids long. CDR3 sequence reads: CASSPDRENYGYTF. The CDR3 DNA reads as TGTGCCAGCTCACCCGACAGGGAAAACTATGGCTACACCTTC. The full variable domain, in which reference TRBV18 and TRBJ1-2 provide the parts outside the CDR3, is NAGVMQNPRHLVRRRGQEARLRCSPMKGHSHVYWYRQLPEEGLKFMVYLQKENIIDESGMPKERFSAEFPKEGPSILRIQQVVRGDSAAYFCASSPDRENYGYTFGSGTRLTVV.